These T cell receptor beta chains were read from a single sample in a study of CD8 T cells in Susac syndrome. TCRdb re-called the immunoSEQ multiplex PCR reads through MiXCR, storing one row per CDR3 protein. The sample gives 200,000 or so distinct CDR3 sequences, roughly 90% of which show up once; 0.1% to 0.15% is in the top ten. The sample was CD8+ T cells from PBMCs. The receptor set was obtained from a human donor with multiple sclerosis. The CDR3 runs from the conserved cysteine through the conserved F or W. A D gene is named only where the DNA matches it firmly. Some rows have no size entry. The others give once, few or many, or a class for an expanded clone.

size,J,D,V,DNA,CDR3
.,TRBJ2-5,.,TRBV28,TGTGCCAGCAGTTTGGGATCTGTATTCCAAGGGACCCAGTACTTC,CASSLGSVFQGTQYF
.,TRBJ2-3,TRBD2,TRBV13,TGTGCCAGCAGTTTAGCGGGAGGAGGAGATACGCAGTATTTT,CASSLAGGGDTQYF
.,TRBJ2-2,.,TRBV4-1,TGCGCCAGCAGCCCGGGAGAGGTCACCGGGGAGCTGTTTTTT,CASSPGEVTGELFF
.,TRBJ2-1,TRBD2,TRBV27,TGTGCCAGCAGTTCGCGGTTGACCCCGGGACTAGCGTACAATGAGCAGTTCTTC,CASSSRLTPGLAYNEQFF
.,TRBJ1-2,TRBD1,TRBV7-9,TGTGCCAGCAGGCCTACAGGGGGCGAGGGCTACACCTTC,CASRPTGGEGYTF
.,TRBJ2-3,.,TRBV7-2,TGTGCCAGCAGCTTAAATCCGGCGTCTAGCACAGATACGCAGTATTTT,CASSLNPASSTDTQYF
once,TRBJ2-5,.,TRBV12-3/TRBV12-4,TGTGCCAGCAGTTTGCGGTCGGGAGTAGAGACCCAGTACTTC,CASSLRSGVETQYF
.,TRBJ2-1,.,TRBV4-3,TGCGCCAGCAGCCAAGATAGCGGAGAATCAGGCAATGAGCAGTTCTTC,CASSQDSGESGNEQFF
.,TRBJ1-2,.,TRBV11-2,TGTGCCAGCAGCTTAGGGACGATCATCTATGGCTACACCTTC,CASSLGTIIYGYTF
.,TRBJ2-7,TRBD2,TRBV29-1,TGCAGCGTTGCCCCGGGACTAGCAAACGAGCAGTACTTC,CSVAPGLANEQYF
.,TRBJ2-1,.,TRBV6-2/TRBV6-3,TGTGCCAGCAGTTGGGGTTCGGACAGCCTGAGCTCCTACAATGAGCAGTTCTTC,CASSWGSDSLSSYNEQFF
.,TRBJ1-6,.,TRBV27,TGTGCCAGCAGTTTATTGGGCGGAAACTCACCCCTCCACTTT,CASSLLGGNSPLHF
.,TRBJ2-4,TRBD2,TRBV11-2,TGTGCCAGCAGCTCCCCCCGAGGACTAGCGGGCGAAAACATTCAGTACTTC,CASSSPRGLAGENIQYF
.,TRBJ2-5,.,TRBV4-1,TGCGCCAGCAGCCAAAACCAGCTACAAGAGACCCAGTACTTC,CASSQNQLQETQYF
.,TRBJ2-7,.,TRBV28,TGTGCCAGCACCTCCCCGGGGCAGGGATCGGGGGAGCAGTACTTC,CASTSPGQGSGEQYF
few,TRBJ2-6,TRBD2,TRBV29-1,TGCAGCGTTGAAGCGTTGAGCGGGAGCTCTGGGGCCAACGTCCTGACTTTC,CSVEALSGSSGANVLTF
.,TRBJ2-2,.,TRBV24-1,TGTGCCACCAGTGATTTCCGGAACACCGGGGAGCTGTTTTTT,CATSDFRNTGELFF
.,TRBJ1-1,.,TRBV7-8,TGTGCCAGCAGCTTAGAGGGCGGGGTGAACACTGAAGCTTTCTTT,CASSLEGGVNTEAFF
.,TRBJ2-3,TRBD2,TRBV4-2,TGTGCCAGCAGCCAAGTCGAGCGGGGAACAGATACGCAGTATTTT,CASSQVERGTDTQYF
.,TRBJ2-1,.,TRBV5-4,TGTGCCAGCAGCTTTGCGGGAACCTACAATGAGCAGTTCTTC,CASSFAGTYNEQFF
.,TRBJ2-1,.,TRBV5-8,TGTGCCAGCAGCTTGGGTGTGGGGGTGGATGAGCAGTTCTTC,CASSLGVGVDEQFF
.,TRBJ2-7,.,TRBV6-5,TGTGCCAGCAGTTCCATTTTAATGCCCTGGGGCGAGCAGTACTTC,CASSSILMPWGEQYF
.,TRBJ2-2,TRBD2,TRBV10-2,TGCGCCAGCAGCCGCGGACTAGCGAGCACCGGGGAGCTGTTTTTT,CASSRGLASTGELFF
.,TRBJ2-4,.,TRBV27,TGTGCCAGCAGTTTAGGAGACAGGAGGGTTCAGTACTTC,CASSLGDRRVQYF
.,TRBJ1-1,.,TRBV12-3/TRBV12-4,TGTGCCAGCAGTTTCTGGATCGGACGGGGCACTGAAGCTTTCTTT,CASSFWIGRGTEAFF
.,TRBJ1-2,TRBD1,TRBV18,TGTGCCAGCTCACCCCCGGACAGGGGGCTGGATGGCTACACCTTC,CASSPPDRGLDGYTF
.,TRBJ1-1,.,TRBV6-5,TGTGCCAGCAGGTCTCAGGGCGCCTGGCCTGAAGCTTTCTTT,CASRSQGAWPEAFF
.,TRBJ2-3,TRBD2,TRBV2,TGTGCCAGCAGTGAAAACCCACGGGGGGGTGTCACAGATACGCAGTATTTT,CASSENPRGGVTDTQYF
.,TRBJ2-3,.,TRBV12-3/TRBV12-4,TGTGCCAGCAGTTTAGCAGGGGGAGATACGCAGTATTTT,CASSLAGGDTQYF
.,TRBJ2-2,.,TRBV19,TGTGCCAGTAGTATAGTGACTGGACAATTCCTTTTCTACACCGGGGAGCTGTTTTTT,CASSIVTGQFLFYTGELFF
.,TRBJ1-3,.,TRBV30,TGTGCCCGGAAATCAGCTCGGGGGTCCAAGATCTCTGGAAACACCATATATTTT,CARKSARGSKISGNTIYF
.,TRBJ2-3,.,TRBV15,TGTGCCACCAGCAGAGCTCGGGGGCCCGGGGGGACGCAGTATTTT,CATSRARGPGGTQYF
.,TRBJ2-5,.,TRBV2,TGTGCCAGCAGTCAGGGAGCCACCCAAGAGACCCAGTACTTC,CASSQGATQETQYF
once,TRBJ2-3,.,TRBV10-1,TGCGCCAGCAGTGAGTCGTCAGGGAGCACAGATACGCAGTATTTT,CASSESSGSTDTQYF
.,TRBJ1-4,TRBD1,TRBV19,TGTGCCAGCAGTCGACAGGGGGCGAGAACCCAGGGTGAAAAACTGTTTTTT,CASSRQGARTQGEKLFF
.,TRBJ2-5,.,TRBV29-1,TGCAGCGGCATCCAAGAGACCCAGTACTTC,CSGIQETQYF